What follows is one T cell receptor (beta chain) and its context. The data were obtained in a study of blood T cell repertoires in COVID-19. Study-level background: Sites across the United States, Italy and Spain contributed samples from acute and convalescent COVID-19.

Produced via immunoSEQ multiplex PCR; TCRdb's table is partial and in-frame only. The sample has around 150,000 clones; 85% to 90% are singletons. Germline V gene lookup returns CDR1 ENHRY and CDR2 SYGVKD. The CDR3 contains 13 residues. V lost 6 bases and J lost 8, with 16 bases in between. The J gene is TRBJ1-2, the V gene TRBV10-3; unclear D gene. This TCR was recovered from a woman between 35 and 50 years old with acute or convalescent COVID-19. Sequenced material: peripheral blood. In nucleotides, the CDR3 is TGTGCCATCAGCCTAAACACTGTGAGGGGCTACACCTTC. Translation gives CAISLNTVRGYTF.